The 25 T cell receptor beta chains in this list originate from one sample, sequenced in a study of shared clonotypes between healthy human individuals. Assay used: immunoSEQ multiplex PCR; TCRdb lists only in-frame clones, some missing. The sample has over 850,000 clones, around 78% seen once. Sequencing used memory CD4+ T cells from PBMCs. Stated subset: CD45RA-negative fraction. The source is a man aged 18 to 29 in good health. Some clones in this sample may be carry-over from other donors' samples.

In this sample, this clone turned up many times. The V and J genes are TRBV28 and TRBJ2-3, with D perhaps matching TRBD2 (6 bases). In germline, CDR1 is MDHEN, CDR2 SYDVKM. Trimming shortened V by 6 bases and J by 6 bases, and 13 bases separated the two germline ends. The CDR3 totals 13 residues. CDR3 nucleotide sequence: TGTGCCAGCAGGGCCAGGACTACCGATACGCAGTATTTT. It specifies CASRARTTDTQYF.

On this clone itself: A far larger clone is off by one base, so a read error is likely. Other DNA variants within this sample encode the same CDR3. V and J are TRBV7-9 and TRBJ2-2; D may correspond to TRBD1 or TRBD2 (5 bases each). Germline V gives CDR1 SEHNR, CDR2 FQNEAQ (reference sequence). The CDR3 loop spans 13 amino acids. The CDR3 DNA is TGTGCCAGCAGCTTAGCGGGGGAAGGGGAGCTATTTTTT. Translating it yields CASSLAGEGELFF.

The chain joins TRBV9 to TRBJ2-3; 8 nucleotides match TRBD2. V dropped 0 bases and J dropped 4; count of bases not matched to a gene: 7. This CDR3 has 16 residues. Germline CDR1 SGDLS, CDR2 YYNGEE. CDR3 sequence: CASSVGPAGVSDTQYF. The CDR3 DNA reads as TGTGCCAGCAGCGTAGGTCCAGCGGGAGTCTCAGATACGCAGTATTTT.

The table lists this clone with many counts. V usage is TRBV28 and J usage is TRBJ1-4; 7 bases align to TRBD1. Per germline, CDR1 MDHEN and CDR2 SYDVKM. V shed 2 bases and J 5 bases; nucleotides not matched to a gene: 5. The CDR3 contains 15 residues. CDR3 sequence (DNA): TGTGCCAGCAGTTTAAGCAGGGGGATCAATGAAAAACTGTTTTTT. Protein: CASSLSRGINEKLFF.

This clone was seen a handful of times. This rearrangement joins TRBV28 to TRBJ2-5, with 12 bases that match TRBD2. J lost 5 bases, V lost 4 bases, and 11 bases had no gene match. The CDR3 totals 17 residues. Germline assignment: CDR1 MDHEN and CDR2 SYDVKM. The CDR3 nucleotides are TGTGCCAGCAGTTCACCTCCGCTAGCGGGAGGGTGGGAGACCCAGTACTTC. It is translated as CASSSPPLAGGWETQYF. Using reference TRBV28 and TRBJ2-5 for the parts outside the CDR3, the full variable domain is DVKVTQSSRYLVKRTGEKVFLECVQDMDHENMFWYRQDPGLGLRLIYFSYDVKMKEKGDIPEGYSVSREKKERFSLILESASTNQTSMYLCASSSPPLAGGWETQYFGPGTRLLVL.

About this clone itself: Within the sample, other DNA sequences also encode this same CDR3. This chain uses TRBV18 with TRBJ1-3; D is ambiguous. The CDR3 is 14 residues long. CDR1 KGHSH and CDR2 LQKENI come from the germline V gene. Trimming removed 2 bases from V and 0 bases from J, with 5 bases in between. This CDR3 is CASSPASSGNTIYF. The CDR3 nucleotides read TGTGCCAGCTCACCAGCAAGCTCTGGAAACACCATATATTTT.

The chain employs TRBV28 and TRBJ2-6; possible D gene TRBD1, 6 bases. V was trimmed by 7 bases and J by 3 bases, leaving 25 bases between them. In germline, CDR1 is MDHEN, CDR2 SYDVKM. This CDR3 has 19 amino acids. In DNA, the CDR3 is TGTGCCAGCACCCATCAGGGGCCGAACTCGCGCTATGGGGCCAACGTCCTGACTTTC. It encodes CASTHQGPNSRYGANVLTF.

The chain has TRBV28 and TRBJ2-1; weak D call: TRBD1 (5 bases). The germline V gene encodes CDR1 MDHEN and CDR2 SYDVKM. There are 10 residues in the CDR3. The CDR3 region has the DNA TGTGGCTCAAAGGGGAATGAGCAGTTCTTC. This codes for CGSKGNEQFF.

The CDR3 bases are TGCGCCAGCAGCTTGTTTGATAGGACGAACACTGAAGCTTTCTTT. It specifies CASSLFDRTNTEAFF. The rearrangement links TRBV5-1 to TRBJ1-1, with unresolved D. Trimming took off 1 base at V and 1 base at J, with 11 bases between the two ends. The CDR3 covers 15 residues. Germline lookup yields CDR1 SGHRS and CDR2 YFSETQ. Combining the CDR3 with reference TRBV5-1 and TRBJ1-1 gives the whole variable domain KAGVTQTPRYLIKTRGQQVTLSCSPISGHRSVSWYQQTPGQGLQFLFEYFSETQRNKGNFPGRFSGRQFSNSRSEMNVSTLELGDSALYLCASSLFDRTNTEAFFGQGTRLTVV.

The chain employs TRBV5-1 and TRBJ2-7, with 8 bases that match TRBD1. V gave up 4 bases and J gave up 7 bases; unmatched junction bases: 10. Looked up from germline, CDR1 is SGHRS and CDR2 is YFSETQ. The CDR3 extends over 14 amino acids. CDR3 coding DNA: TGCGCCAGCAGCCCCGGACAGGGCGTTGGTGAGCAGTACTTC. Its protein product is CASSPGQGVGEQYF.

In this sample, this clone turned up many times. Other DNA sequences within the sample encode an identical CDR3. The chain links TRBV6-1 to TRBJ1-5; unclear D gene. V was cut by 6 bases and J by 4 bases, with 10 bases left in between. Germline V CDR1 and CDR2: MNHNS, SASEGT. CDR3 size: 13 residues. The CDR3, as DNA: TGTGCCAGCAGGTTAACAGTAAATCAGCCCCAGCATTTT. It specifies CASRLTVNQPQHF.

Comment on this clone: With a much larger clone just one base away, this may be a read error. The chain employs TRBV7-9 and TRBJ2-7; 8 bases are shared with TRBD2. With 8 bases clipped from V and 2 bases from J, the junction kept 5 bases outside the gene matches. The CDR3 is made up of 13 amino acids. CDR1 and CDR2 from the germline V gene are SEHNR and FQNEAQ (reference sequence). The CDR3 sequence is CASGREGPYEQYF. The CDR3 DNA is TGTGCCAGCGGCCGGGAGGGCCCCTACGAGCAGTACTTC.

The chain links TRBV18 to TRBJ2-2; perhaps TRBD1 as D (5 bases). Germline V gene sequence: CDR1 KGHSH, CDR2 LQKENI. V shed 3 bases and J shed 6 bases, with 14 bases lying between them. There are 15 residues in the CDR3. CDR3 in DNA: TGTGCCAGCTCACCTTCTTGGCAGGGTTCCGGGGAGCTGTTTTTT. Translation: CASSPSWQGSGELFF.

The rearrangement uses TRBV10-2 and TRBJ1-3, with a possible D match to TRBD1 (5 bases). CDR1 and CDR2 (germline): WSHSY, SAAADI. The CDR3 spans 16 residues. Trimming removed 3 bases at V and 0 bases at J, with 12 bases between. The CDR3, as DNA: TGCGCCAGCAGTGATCGACAGCCTTTCTCTGGAAACACCATATATTTT. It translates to CASSDRQPFSGNTIYF.

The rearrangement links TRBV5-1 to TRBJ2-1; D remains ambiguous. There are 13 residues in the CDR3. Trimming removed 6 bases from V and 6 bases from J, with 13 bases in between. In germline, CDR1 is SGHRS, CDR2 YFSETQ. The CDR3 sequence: CASKMDWTNEQFF. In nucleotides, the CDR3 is TGCGCCAGCAAAATGGATTGGACCAATGAGCAGTTCTTC. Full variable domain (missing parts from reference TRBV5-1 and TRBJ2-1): KAGVTQTPRYLIKTRGQQVTLSCSPISGHRSVSWYQQTPGQGLQFLFEYFSETQRNKGNFPGRFSGRQFSNSRSEMNVSTLELGDSALYLCASKMDWTNEQFFGPGTRLTVL.

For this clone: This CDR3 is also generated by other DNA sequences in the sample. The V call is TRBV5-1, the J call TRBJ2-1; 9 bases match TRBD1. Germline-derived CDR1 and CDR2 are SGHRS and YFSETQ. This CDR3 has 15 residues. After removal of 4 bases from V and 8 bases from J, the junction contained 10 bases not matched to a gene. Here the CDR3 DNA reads TGCGCCAGCAGCGCCGGGACAGGGTCAGTCGATGAGCAGTTCTTC. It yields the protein CASSAGTGSVDEQFF.

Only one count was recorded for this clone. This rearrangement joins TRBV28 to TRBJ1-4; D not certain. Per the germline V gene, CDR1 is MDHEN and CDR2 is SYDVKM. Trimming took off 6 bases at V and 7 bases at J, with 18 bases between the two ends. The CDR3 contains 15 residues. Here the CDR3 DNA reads TGTGCCAGCAGGGAACCAACCTGGCGGAGTGAAAAACTGTTTTTT. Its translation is CASREPTWRSEKLFF.

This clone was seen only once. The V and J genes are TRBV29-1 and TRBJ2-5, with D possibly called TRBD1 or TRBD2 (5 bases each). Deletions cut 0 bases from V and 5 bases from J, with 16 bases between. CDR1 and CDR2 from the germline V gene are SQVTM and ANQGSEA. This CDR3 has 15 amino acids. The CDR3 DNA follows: TGCAGCGTTGAAGATGGGGGAACAGTCTGGGAGACCCAGTACTTC. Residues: CSVEDGGTVWETQYF.

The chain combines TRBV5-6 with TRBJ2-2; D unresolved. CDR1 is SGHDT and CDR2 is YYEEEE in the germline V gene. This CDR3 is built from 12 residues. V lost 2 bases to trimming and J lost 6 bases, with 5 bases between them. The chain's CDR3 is CASSFGAGELFF. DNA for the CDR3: TGTGCCAGCAGCTTTGGCGCCGGGGAGCTGTTTTTT.

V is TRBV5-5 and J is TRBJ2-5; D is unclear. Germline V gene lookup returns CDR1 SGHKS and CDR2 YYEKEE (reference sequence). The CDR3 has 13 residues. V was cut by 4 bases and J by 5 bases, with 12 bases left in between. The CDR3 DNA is TGTGCCAGCAGCCCCCCAATGTGGGAGACCCAGTACTTC. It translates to CASSPPMWETQYF. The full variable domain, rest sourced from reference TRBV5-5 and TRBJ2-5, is DAGVTQSPTHLIKTRGQQVTLRCSPISGHKSVSWYQQVLGQGPQFIFQYYEKEERGRGNFPDRFSARQFPNYSSELNVNALLLGDSALYLCASSPPMWETQYFGPGTRLLVL.

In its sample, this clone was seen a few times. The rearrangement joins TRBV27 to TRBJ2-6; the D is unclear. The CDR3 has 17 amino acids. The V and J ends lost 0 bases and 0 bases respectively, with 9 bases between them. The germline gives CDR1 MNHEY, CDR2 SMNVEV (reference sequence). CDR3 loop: CASSLSWRPSGANVLTF. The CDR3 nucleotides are TGTGCCAGCAGTTTATCGTGGCGGCCCTCTGGGGCCAACGTCCTGACTTTC.

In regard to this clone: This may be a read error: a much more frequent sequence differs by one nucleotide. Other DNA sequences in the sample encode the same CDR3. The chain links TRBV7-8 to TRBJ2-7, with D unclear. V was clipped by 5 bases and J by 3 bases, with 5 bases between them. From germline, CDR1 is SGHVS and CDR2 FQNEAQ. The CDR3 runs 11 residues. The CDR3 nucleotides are TGTGCCAGCAGCCGATACTACGAGCAGTACTTC. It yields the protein CASSRYYEQYF.

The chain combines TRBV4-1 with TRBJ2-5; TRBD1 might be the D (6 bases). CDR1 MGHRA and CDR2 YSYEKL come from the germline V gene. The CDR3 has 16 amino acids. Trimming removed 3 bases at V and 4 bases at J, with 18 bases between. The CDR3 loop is CASSQALQGWGETQYF. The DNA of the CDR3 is TGCGCCAGCAGCCAGGCCCTACAGGGATGGGGAGAGACCCAGTACTTC.

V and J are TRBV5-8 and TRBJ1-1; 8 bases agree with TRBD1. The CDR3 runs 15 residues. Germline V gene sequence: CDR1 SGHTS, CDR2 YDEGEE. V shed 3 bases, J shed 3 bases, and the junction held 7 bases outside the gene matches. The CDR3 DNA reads TGTGCCAGCAGCTGGAGGACAGGGAGGTACACTGAAGCTTTCTTT. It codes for CASSWRTGRYTEAFF.

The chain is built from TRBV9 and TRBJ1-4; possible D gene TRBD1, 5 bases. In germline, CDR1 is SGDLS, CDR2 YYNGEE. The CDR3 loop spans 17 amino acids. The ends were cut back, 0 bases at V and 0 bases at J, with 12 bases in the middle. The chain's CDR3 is CASSVGAGKATNEKLFF. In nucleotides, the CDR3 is TGTGCCAGCAGCGTAGGGGCAGGGAAAGCAACTAATGAAAAACTGTTTTTT.